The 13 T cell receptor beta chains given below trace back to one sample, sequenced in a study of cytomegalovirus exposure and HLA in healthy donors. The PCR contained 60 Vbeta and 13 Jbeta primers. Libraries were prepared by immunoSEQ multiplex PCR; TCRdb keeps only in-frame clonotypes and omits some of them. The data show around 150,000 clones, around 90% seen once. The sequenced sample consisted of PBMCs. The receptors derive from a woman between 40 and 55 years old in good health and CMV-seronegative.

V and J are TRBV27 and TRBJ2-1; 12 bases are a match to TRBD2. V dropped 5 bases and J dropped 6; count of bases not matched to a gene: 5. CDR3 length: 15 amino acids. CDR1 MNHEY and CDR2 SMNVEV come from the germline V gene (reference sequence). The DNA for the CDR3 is TGTGCCAGCAGTCCCCGACTAGCGGGGGTCAATGAGCAGTTCTTC. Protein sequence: CASSPRLAGVNEQFF.

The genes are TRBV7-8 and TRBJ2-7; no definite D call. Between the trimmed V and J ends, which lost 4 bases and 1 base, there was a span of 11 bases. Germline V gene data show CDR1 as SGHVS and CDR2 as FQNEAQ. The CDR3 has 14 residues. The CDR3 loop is CASSSNSPSYEQYF. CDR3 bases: TGTGCCAGCAGCTCCAACAGTCCATCCTACGAGCAGTACTTC.

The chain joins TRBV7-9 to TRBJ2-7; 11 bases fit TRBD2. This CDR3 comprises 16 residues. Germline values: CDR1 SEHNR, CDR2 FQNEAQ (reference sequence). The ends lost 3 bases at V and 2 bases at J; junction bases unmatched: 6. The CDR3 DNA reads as TGTGCCAGCAGCTTGGGGGTAGCGGGAGGGACCTACGAGCAGTACTTC. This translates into CASSLGVAGGTYEQYF.

CDR3 in amino acids: CSLALQRETDGTQYF. The CDR3, as DNA: TGCAGCCTTGCCCTCCAGCGGGAAACAGATGGTACGCAGTATTTT. The chain has TRBV29-1 and TRBJ2-3; TRBD2 matches at 7 bases. J gave up 8 bases and V 8 bases, and 19 bases lay outside the gene matches. This CDR3 is 15 amino acids long. From germline, CDR1 is SQVTM and CDR2 ANQGSEA.

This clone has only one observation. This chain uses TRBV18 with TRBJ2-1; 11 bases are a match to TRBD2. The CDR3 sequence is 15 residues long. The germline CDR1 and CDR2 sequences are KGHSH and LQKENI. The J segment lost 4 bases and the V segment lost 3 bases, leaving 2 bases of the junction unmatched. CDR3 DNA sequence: TGTGCCAGCTCACCCGGACTAGCGGGTTACAATGAGCAGTTCTTC. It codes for CASSPGLAGYNEQFF.

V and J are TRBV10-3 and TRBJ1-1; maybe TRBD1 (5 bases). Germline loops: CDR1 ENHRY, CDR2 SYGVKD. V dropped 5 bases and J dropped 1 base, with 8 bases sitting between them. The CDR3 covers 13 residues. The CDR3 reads CAISRQGNTEAFF. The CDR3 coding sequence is TGTGCCATCAGTAGGCAGGGGAACACTGAAGCTTTCTTT.

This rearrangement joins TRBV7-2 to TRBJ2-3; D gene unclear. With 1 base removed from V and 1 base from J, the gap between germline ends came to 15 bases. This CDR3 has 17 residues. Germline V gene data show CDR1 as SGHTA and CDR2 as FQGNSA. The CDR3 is CASSLEIRVARTDTQYF. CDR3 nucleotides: TGTGCCAGCAGCTTAGAAATACGGGTAGCCCGCACAGATACGCAGTATTTT.

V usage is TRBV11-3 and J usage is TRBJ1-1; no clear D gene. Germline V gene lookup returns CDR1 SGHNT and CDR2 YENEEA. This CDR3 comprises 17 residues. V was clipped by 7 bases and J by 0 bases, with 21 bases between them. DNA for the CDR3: TGTGCCAGCACCCCTAGCCCGAGCCGAAAGATGAACACTGAAGCTTTCTTT. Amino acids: CASTPSPSRKMNTEAFF.

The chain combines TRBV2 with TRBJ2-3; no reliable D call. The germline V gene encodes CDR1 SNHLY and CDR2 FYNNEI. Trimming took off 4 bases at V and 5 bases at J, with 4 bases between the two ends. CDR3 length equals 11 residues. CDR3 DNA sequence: TGTGCCAGCAGTGTAGTAGATACGCAGTATTTT. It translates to CASSVVDTQYF.

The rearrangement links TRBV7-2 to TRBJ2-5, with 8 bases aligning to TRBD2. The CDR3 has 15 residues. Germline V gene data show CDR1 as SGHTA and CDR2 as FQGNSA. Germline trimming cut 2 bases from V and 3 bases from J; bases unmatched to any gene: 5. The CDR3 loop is CASSLQAGGEETQYF. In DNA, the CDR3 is TGTGCCAGCAGCTTACAGGCGGGAGGAGAAGAGACCCAGTACTTC.

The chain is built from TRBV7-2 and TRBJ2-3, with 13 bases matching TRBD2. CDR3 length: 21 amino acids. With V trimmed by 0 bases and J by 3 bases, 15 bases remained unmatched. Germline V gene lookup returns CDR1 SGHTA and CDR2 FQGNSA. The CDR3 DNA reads TGTGCCAGCAGCTTAGCGGTGGGACTAGCGGGACCCGCAAGAAGAACAGATACGCAGTATTTT. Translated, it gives CASSLAVGLAGPARRTDTQYF. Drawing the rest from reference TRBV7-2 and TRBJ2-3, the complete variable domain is GAGVSQSPSNKVTEKGKDVELRCDPISGHTALYWYRQSLGQGLEFLIYFQGNSAPDKSGLPSDRFSAERTGGSVSTLTIQRTQQEDSAVYLCASSLAVGLAGPARRTDTQYFGPGTRLTVL.

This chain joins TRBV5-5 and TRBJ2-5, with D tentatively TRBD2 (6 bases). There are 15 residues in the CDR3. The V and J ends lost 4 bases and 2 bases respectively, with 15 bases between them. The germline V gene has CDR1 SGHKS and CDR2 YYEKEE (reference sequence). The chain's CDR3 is CASSPTGLPQETQYF. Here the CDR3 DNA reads TGTGCCAGCAGCCCCACGGGACTCCCACAAGAGACCCAGTACTTC.

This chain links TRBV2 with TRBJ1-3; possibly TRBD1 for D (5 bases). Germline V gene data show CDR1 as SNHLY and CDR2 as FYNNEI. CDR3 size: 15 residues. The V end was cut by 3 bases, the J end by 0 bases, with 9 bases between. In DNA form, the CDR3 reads TGTGCCAGCAGTGACCAGGGATTCTCTGGAAACACCATATATTTT. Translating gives CASSDQGFSGNTIYF.